This entry lists 13 T cell receptor beta chains sequenced from one sample in a study of blood T cell repertoires in COVID-19. The repertoire was sequenced with immunoSEQ multiplex PCR; TCRdb's copy has only in-frame clones and lacks some. Of around 300,000 clones in the sample, 70% to 90% were seen once. The sequencing sample was made of peripheral blood. These receptors came from a woman in her seventies with acute or convalescent COVID-19.

This clone has a single count. The chain couples TRBV5-1 to TRBJ2-5; 10 positions match TRBD2. Germline V gene lookup returns CDR1 SGHRS and CDR2 YFSETQ. CDR3 size: 16 residues. V was pared by 1 base and J by 7 bases, with 10 bases of the junction left unmatched. The CDR3 sequence is CASSLLAGAPKGTQYF. CDR3 coding DNA: TGCGCCAGCAGCTTGCTAGCGGGGGCCCCCAAAGGGACCCAGTACTTC.

The chain has TRBV6-5 and TRBJ2-5, with 10 positions matching TRBD2. CDR1 is MNHEY, CDR2 SVGAGI, per germline. The CDR3 consists of 13 residues. Trimming removed 4 bases from V and 5 bases from J; junction bases left unmatched: 1. CDR3 DNA sequence: TGTGCCAGCAGTTTTAGCGGGGGGGAGACCCAGTACTTC. Amino acids: CASSFSGGETQYF.

V usage is TRBV6-5 and J usage is TRBJ1-2, with 7 nucleotides matching TRBD1. V lost 6 bases to trimming and J lost 6 bases; unmatched junction nucleotides: 7. CDR3 size: 13 residues. CDR1 and CDR2 (germline): MNHEY, SVGAGI. The CDR3 DNA reads TGTGCCAGCAGCACAGACAGGGTTGATGGCTACACCTTC. Translated, it gives CASSTDRVDGYTF.

The chain is built from TRBV3-1 (or the pseudogene TRBV3-2) and TRBJ2-1, with a possible D match to TRBD1 (6 bases). There are 17 residues in the CDR3. V lost 5 bases and J 7 bases, leaving 24 bases between the germline ends. The germline V gene encodes CDR1 LGHDT and CDR2 YNNKEL (reference sequence). CDR3 in DNA: TGTGCCAGCAGCTCACACTACAGGGAAAGGGGGTGGAATGAGCAGTTCTTC. It translates to CASSSHYRERGWNEQFF.

The chain couples TRBV6-6 to TRBJ1-1; TRBD1 might be the D (5 bases). V dropped 8 bases and J dropped 1 base, with 8 bases sitting between them. Germline CDR1 MNHNY, CDR2 SVGAGI (reference sequence). The CDR3 is 12 residues long. The CDR3 loop reads CASGRANTEAFF. DNA for the CDR3: TGTGCCAGCGGCAGGGCGAACACTGAAGCTTTCTTT.

The rearrangement uses TRBV24-1 and TRBJ2-7; weak D call: TRBD1 (6 bases). The V gene lost 5 bases and the J gene lost 6 bases, with 22 bases spanning the gap. CDR1 and CDR2 (germline): KGHDR, SFDVKD. The CDR3 covers 16 residues. Written as DNA, the CDR3 is TGTGCCACCAGTGCTCACGTCTTGGCAGGGGTCTCCGAGCAGTACTTC. It yields the protein CATSAHVLAGVSEQYF.

In this sample, this clone turned up once. The chain recombines TRBV10-3 with TRBJ2-7, with TRBD1 matching 10 bases. CDR3 length: 13 residues. V dropped 6 bases and J dropped 5; count of bases not matched to a gene: 4. Germline V lookup: CDR1 ENHRY, CDR2 SYGVKD. The chain's CDR3 is CAIRRTGGHEQYF. CDR3 in DNA: TGTGCCATCAGGAGGACAGGGGGACACGAGCAGTACTTC.

The J gene is TRBJ1-5, the V gene TRBV7-2; a possible D gene is TRBD1 (5 bases). Germline-derived CDR1 and CDR2 are SGHTA and FQGNSA. Trimming left V 2 bases short and J 0 bases short, with 5 bases between. This CDR3 spans 14 amino acids. In DNA, the CDR3 is TGTGCCAGCAGCTTACAGGGTAGCAATCAGCCCCAGCATTTT. This sequence encodes CASSLQGSNQPQHF.

This sequence joins TRBV5-1 and TRBJ2-6; TRBD1 is a possible D gene (7 bases). The length of the CDR3 is 18 residues. The germline V gene has CDR1 SGHRS and CDR2 YFSETQ. The V end was cut by 4 bases, the J end by 0 bases, with 17 bases between. The CDR3 coding sequence is TGCGCCAGCAGCCTGGTGCCCCAGGGGGGCTCTGGGGCCAACGTCCTGACTTTC. Translated: CASSLVPQGGSGANVLTF.

V usage is TRBV5-1 and J usage is TRBJ1-1; no clear D. This CDR3 region has 14 residues. The V and J ends lost 4 bases and 1 base respectively, with 11 bases between them. Per the germline V gene, CDR1 is SGHRS and CDR2 is YFSETQ. Here the CDR3 DNA reads TGCGCCAGCAGCCTGGGAGAAACGAACACTGAAGCTTTCTTT. Residues: CASSLGETNTEAFF. The full variable domain, completed using reference TRBV5-1 and TRBJ1-1, is KAGVTQTPRYLIKTRGQQVTLSCSPISGHRSVSWYQQTPGQGLQFLFEYFSETQRNKGNFPGRFSGRQFSNSRSEMNVSTLELGDSALYLCASSLGETNTEAFFGQGTRLTVV.

The J gene is TRBJ2-3, the V gene TRBV6-1; 8 bases agree with TRBD2. This CDR3 is built from 16 residues. Germline V gene data show CDR1 as MNHNS and CDR2 as SASEGT. The trim removed 1 base at V and 0 bases at J, leaving 3 bases unmatched. The CDR3 here is CASSEGTGGSTDTQYF. DNA of the CDR3: TGTGCCAGCAGTGAAGGGACGGGGGGGAGCACAGATACGCAGTATTTT.

The chain links TRBV2 to TRBJ1-3; TRBD1 aligns across 9 bases. Germline CDR1 is SNHLY and CDR2 is FYNNEI. Losses at the gene ends were 6 bases for V and 9 bases for J; bases not matched to a gene: 3. This CDR3 has 12 amino acids. The CDR3 sequence: CASRGTGLTIYF. CDR3 DNA: TGTGCCAGCAGGGGGACAGGGCTCACCATATATTTT.

V is TRBV5-1 and J is TRBJ1-2; D might be TRBD1 (6 bases). Germline CDR1 reads SGHRS; CDR2 reads YFSETQ. V lost 0 bases to trimming and J lost 5 bases, with 11 bases between them. The CDR3 spans 14 residues. CDR3 sequence reads: CASSLGLQGYGYTF. In nucleotides, the CDR3 is TGCGCCAGCAGCTTGGGGTTGCAGGGGTATGGCTACACCTTC.